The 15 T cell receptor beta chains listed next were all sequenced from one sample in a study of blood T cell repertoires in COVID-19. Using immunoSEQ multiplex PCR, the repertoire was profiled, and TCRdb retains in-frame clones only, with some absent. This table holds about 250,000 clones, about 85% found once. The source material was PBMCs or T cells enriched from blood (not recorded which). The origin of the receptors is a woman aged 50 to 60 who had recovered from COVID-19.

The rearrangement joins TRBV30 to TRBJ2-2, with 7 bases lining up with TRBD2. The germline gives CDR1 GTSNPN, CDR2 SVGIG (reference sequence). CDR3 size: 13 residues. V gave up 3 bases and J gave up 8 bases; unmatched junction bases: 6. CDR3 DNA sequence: TGTGCCTGGAGCATGAGCGGGGCTGGGGAGCTGTTTTTT. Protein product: CAWSMSGAGELFF.

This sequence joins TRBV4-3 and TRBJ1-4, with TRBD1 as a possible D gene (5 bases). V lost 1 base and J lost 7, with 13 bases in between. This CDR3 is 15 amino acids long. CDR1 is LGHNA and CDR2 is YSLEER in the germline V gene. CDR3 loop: CASSQGRGGGEKLFF. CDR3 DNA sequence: TGCGCCAGCAGCCAAGGTCGGGGCGGGGGTGAAAAACTGTTTTTT.

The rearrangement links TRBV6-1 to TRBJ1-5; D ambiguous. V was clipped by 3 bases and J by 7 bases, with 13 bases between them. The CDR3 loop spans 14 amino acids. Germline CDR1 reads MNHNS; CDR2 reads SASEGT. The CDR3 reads CASSEKQVRQPQHF. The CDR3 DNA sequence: TGTGCCAGCAGTGAGAAGCAGGTTAGACAGCCCCAGCATTTT.

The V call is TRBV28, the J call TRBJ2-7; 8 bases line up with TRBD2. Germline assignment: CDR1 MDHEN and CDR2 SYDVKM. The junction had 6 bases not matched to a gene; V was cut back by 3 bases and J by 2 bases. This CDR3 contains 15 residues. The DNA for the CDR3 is TGTGCCAGCAGTTTTGGTTTAGCGGGGCCCTACGAGCAGTACTTC. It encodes CASSFGLAGPYEQYF.

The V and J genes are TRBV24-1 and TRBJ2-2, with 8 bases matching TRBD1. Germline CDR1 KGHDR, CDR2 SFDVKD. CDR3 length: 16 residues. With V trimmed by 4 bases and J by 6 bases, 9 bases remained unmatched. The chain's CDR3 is CATSDRTGMGAGELFF. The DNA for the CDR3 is TGTGCCACCAGTGACAGGACAGGGATGGGGGCCGGGGAGCTGTTTTTT.

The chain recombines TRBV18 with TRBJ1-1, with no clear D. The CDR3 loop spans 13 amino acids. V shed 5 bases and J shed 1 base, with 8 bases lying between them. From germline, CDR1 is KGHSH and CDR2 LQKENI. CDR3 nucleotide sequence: TGTGCCAGCTCAAGAGATCCGAACACTGAAGCTTTCTTT. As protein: CASSRDPNTEAFF. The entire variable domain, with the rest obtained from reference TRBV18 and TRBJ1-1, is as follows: NAGVMQNPRHLVRRRGQEARLRCSPMKGHSHVYWYRQLPEEGLKFMVYLQKENIIDESGMPKERFSAEFPKEGPSILRIQQVVRGDSAAYFCASSRDPNTEAFFGQGTRLTVV.

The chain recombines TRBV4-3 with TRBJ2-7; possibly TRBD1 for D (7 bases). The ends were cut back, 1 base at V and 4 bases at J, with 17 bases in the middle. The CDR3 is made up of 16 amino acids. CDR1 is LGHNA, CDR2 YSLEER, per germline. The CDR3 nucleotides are TGCGCCAGCAGCCAAGGAGGCAGGGGGGCCGGGTACGAGCAGTACTTC. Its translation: CASSQGGRGAGYEQYF.

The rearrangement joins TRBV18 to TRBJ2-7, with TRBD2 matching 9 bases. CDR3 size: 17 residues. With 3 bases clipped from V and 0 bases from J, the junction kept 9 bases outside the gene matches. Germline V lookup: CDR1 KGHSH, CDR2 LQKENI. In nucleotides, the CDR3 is TGTGCCAGCTCACCGCTACGAGCTAGCGGGGCCTCCTACGAGCAGTACTTC. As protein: CASSPLRASGASYEQYF.

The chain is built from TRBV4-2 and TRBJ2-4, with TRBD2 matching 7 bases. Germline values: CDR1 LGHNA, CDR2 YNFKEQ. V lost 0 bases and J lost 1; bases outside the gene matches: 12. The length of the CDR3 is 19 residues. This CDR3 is CASSQDRPSAGVAKNIQYF. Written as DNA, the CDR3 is TGTGCCAGCAGCCAAGATAGACCGTCGGCGGGAGTCGCCAAAAACATTCAGTACTTC.

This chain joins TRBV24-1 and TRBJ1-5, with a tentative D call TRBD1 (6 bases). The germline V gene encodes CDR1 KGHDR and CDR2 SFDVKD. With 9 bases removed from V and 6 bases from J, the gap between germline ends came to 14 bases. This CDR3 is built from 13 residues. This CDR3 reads CATSAGDIQPQHF. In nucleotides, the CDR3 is TGTGCCACCTCGGCGGGGGACATTCAGCCCCAGCATTTT.

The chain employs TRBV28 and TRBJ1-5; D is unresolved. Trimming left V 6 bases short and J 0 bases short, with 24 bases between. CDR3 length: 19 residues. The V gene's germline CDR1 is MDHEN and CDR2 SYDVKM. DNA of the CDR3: TGTGCCAGCAGCCCTGTAATTATCGGTGATGCCAATAGCAATCAGCCCCAGCATTTT. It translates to CASSPVIIGDANSNQPQHF.

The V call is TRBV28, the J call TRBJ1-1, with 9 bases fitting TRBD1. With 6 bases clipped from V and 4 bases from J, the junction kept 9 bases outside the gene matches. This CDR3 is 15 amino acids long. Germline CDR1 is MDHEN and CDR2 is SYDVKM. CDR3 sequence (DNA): TGTGCCAGCAGCCGGACAGGGGCTGATGGCACTGAAGCTTTCTTT. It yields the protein CASSRTGADGTEAFF.

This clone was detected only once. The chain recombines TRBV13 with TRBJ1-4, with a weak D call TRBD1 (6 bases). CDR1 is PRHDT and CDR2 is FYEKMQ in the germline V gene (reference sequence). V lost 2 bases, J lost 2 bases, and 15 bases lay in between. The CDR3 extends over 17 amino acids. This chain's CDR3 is CASSLSLGTRTNEKLFF. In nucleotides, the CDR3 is TGTGCCAGCAGCTTATCTCTCGGGACAAGGACTAATGAAAAACTGTTTTTT. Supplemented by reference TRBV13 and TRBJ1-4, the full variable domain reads AAGVIQSPRHLIKEKRETATLKCYPIPRHDTVYWYQQGPGQDPQFLISFYEKMQSDKGSIPDRFSAQQFSDYHSELNMSSLELGDSALYFCASSLSLGTRTNEKLFFGSGTQLSVL.

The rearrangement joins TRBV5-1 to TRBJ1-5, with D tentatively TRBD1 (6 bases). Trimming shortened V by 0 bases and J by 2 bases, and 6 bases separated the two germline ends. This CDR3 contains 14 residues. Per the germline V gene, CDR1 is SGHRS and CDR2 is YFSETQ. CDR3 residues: CASSLDRGNQPQHF. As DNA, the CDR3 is TGCGCCAGCAGCTTGGACAGGGGCAATCAGCCCCAGCATTTT.

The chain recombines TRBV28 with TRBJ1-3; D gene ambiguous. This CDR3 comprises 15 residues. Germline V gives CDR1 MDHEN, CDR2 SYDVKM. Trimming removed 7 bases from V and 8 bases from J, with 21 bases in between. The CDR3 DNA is TGTGCCAGCAAAACATCAAGCGACGGAGGCTACACCATATATTTT. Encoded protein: CASKTSSDGGYTIYF. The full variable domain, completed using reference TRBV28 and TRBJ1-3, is DVKVTQSSRYLVKRTGEKVFLECVQDMDHENMFWYRQDPGLGLRLIYFSYDVKMKEKGDIPEGYSVSREKKERFSLILESASTNQTSMYLCASKTSSDGGYTIYFGEGSWLTVV.